This TCR beta chain comes out of a study of response to subunit inactivated influenza vaccine. TCRdb reprocessed the RT-PCR reads via MiXCR and lists one record per CDR3 protein. The sample has 400,000 to 550,000 distinct CDR3 sequences, approximately 24% seen once; the top ten hold 1.5% to 2%. General study points: Each seasonal flu vaccination may recruit only limited new T cells, authors suggested.

This CDR3 is 12 amino acids long. Germline values: CDR1 SQVTM, CDR2 ANQGSEA. Trimming pared 6 bases from V and 7 bases from J, leaving 16 bases between. This clonotype was seen only a few times. Its antigen is not known. Sequenced here: CD4+ T cells sorted from PBMCs, sampled 5 days after vaccination. This rearrangement joins TRBV29-1 to TRBJ2-7; maybe TRBD1 (6 bases). The clonotype comes from a man in his fifties who received an inactivated influenza vaccine. The CDR3 protein is CSVGTGLGEQYF. CDR3 bases: TGCAGCGTCGGAACAGGGTTAGGAGAGCAGTACTTC.